This T cell receptor beta chain was captured by sequencing in a study of blood T cells in healthy people across ages. The germline gives CDR1 SGHTA, CDR2 FQGNSA. CDR3 length: 15 amino acids. Trimming removed 7 bases at V and 2 bases at J, with 15 bases between. This clonotype has just a few counts. A second PCR, run for about 6 to 11 cycles, used a sample-barcoded 5' primer plus a J-beta primer mix. TCRdb called the 5' RACE reads again in MiXCR, with one record for every CDR3 protein. There are 1,300,000 or so distinct CDR3 sequences in the sample; almost 60% occur only once, and over 5.5% lies in the top ten.

V and J are TRBV7-2 and TRBJ2-1; perhaps TRBD2 as D (6 bases). The sequence came from a man aged 18 to 30 in good health. The sample taken for sequencing was blood. DNA of the CDR3: TGTGCCAGCACCAAGGGAACTAGCCCCTACAATGAGCAGTTCTTC. Translation: CASTKGTSPYNEQFF.